Described below is a single T cell receptor (beta chain) sequence and its context. The entry originates in a study of T cell changes during pregnancy in multiple sclerosis. Sequencing was performed with immunoSEQ multiplex PCR; in TCRdb, only in-frame clones are kept and a portion is missing. The sample includes about 42,000 clones, approximately 91% of them seen just once. The CDR3 is 14 residues long. Germline V gene lookup returns CDR1 WNHNN and CDR2 SYGVQD (reference sequence). The ends lost 3 bases at V and 8 bases at J; junction bases unmatched: 9. This TCR came from a female donor in good health, enrolled as a control in a pregnancy study. Sample: CD4+ T cells from peripheral blood mononuclear cells, taken after pregnancy. This sequence joins TRBV10-1 and TRBJ1-1, with 7 bases that match TRBD1. CDR3 DNA: TGCGCCAGCAGTGAAATTCAGGGGGAAGGGGAAGCTTTCTTT. As protein: CASSEIQGEGEAFF.